This passage covers 19 T cell receptor beta chains from one sample sequenced in a study of CD8 T cells in Susac syndrome. Random hexamers were used to reverse transcribe about 0.5 to 1 ug of RNA. TCRdb recomputed calls from the immunoSEQ multiplex PCR reads with MiXCR, one row per CDR3 protein. The sample lists 300,000 or so distinct CDR3 sequences, about 91% seen once, with roughly 0.064% in the top ten. The sequencing input was CD4+ T cells from PBMCs. These receptors all stem from a human donor with multiple sclerosis.

The chain employs TRBV7-9 and TRBJ2-3; TRBD2 agrees at 8 bases. The CDR3 runs 14 residues. Losses at the gene ends were 6 bases for V and 5 bases for J; bases not matched to a gene: 7. The germline V gene has CDR1 SEHNR and CDR2 FQNEAQ (reference sequence). CDR3 sequence: CASRSYGGEDTQYF. The CDR3 nucleotides read TGTGCCAGCAGATCGTACGGGGGGGAAGATACGCAGTATTTT.

Details on this clonotype: A junction end diverges from the germline sequence, so it may reflect a read error. The chain recombines TRBV7-9 with TRBJ1-5, with D maybe TRBD1 (5 bases). CDR3 size: 19 residues. Germline V gene lookup returns CDR1 SEHNR and CDR2 FQNEAQ (reference sequence). CDR3 in DNA: TGTGTCAGCAGCTCGGGGGAGGCCCGGGGGACCCTTAGCAATCAGCCCCAGCATTTT. As protein: CVSSSGEARGTLSNQPQHF.

V gene TRBV18 combines with J gene TRBJ2-3, with D perhaps matching TRBD1 (6 bases). Trimming stripped 1 base from V and 4 bases from J, with 9 bases between. This CDR3 has 14 residues. Germline CDR1 and CDR2: KGHSH and LQKENI. The CDR3 nucleotides read TGTGCCAGCTCACCACTGGACAGATCAGATACGCAGTATTTT. Amino acids: CASSPLDRSDTQYF. Supplemented by reference TRBV18 and TRBJ2-3, the full variable domain reads NAGVMQNPRHLVRRRGQEARLRCSPMKGHSHVYWYRQLPEEGLKFMVYLQKENIIDESGMPKERFSAEFPKEGPSILRIQQVVRGDSAAYFCASSPLDRSDTQYFGPGTRLTVL.

The chain recombines TRBV5-4 with TRBJ2-3; unclear D gene. From germline, CDR1 is SGHNT and CDR2 YYREEE (reference sequence). The CDR3 is made up of 18 amino acids. V was pared by 3 bases and J by 4 bases, with 24 bases between. DNA of the CDR3: TGTGCCAGCAGCTCCCGAGGCTACAGTGGCCCTGGGGCAGATACGCAGTATTTT. Its translation is CASSSRGYSGPGADTQYF.

The chain is built from TRBV18 and TRBJ2-7; D call uncertain. V lost 5 bases and J 4 bases, leaving 9 bases between the germline ends. This CDR3 is 12 amino acids long. Germline assignment: CDR1 KGHSH and CDR2 LQKENI. The CDR3 sequence: CASSSEAYEQYF. The CDR3 DNA sequence: TGTGCCAGCTCATCCGAGGCGTACGAGCAGTACTTC.

V gene TRBV9 combines with J gene TRBJ2-3; 10 bases map to TRBD2. J lost 6 bases, V lost 0 bases, and 7 bases had no gene match. Looked up from germline, CDR1 is SGDLS and CDR2 is YYNGEE. This CDR3 is 16 amino acids long. The CDR3: CASSVAGSGGQDTQYF. In nucleotides, the CDR3 is TGTGCCAGCAGCGTAGCTGGTAGCGGGGGGCAGGATACGCAGTATTTT.

V gene TRBV7-2 combines with J gene TRBJ2-5; no definite D call. CDR3 size: 14 residues. With 3 bases removed from V and 5 bases from J, the gap between germline ends came to 13 bases. Germline V gene lookup returns CDR1 SGHTA and CDR2 FQGNSA. The CDR3 region is CASSFLRRWETQYF. The CDR3 DNA reads as TGTGCCAGCAGCTTCCTTCGTCGGTGGGAGACCCAGTACTTC.

CDR3 sequence reads: CASSVAGAVYGYTF. The CDR3 DNA reads TGTGCCAGCAGCGTAGCAGGGGCGGTATATGGCTACACCTTC. The chain uses TRBV9 and TRBJ1-2, with a possible D match to TRBD1 (6 bases). Germline assignment: CDR1 SGDLS and CDR2 YYNGEE. V was clipped by 0 bases and J by 5 bases, with 11 bases between them. There are 14 residues in the CDR3. Together with reference TRBV9 and TRBJ1-2, the CDR3 gives the full variable domain: DSGVTQTPKHLITATGQRVTLRCSPRSGDLSVYWYQQSLDQGLQFLIQYYNGEERAKGNILERFSAQQFPDLHSELNLSSLELGDSALYFCASSVAGAVYGYTFGSGTRLTVV.

CDR3 loop: CSARKTGLNYGYTF. As DNA, the CDR3 is TGCAGTGCTAGAAAGACGGGCCTTAACTATGGCTACACCTTC. V usage is TRBV20-1 and J usage is TRBJ1-2; D ambiguous. The V and J ends lost 2 bases and 1 base respectively, with 11 bases between them. CDR3 length: 14 amino acids. Germline CDR1 reads DFQATT; CDR2 reads SNEGSKA (reference sequence).

The table lists this clonotype with a count of one. Since no conserved phenylalanine or tryptophan closes the CDR3, a read error is the likely cause. The chain employs TRBV7-8 and TRBJ1-1; D call uncertain. V gave up 5 bases and J gave up 4 bases, with 11 bases separating them. The germline V gene encodes CDR1 SGHVS and CDR2 FQNEAQ. This CDR3 comprises 13 residues. Written as DNA, the CDR3 is TGTGCCAGCAGCGACAACGCCCTCACTGAAGCTTTCCTT. This codes for CASSDNALTEAFL.

The chain carries TRBV6-5 and TRBJ1-2, with 7 bases lining up with TRBD1. The V and J ends lost 7 bases and 8 bases, in that order; junction bases with no gene match: 13. Germline lookup yields CDR1 MNHEY and CDR2 SVGAGI. CDR3 size: 14 residues. The CDR3 bases are TGTGCCAGCAAACCATCCCGGGACAGTGGCGGCTACACCTTC. Translated: CASKPSRDSGGYTF.

This clonotype was seen once. V usage is TRBV7-8 and J usage is TRBJ1-3; the D is unclear. The CDR3 extends over 15 amino acids. CDR1 is SGHVS, CDR2 FQNEAQ, per germline. V gave up 5 bases and J gave up 7 bases, with 18 bases separating them. CDR3 sequence reads: CASSIPGLHGNTIYF. The CDR3 DNA reads as TGTGCCAGCAGCATACCGGGCCTTCACGGGAACACCATATATTTT. The variable domain in full, completed from reference TRBV7-8 and TRBJ1-3, reads GAGVSQSPRYKVAKRGQDVALRCDPISGHVSLFWYQQALGQGPEFLTYFQNEAQLDKSGLPSDRFFAERPEGSVSTLKIQRTQQEDSAVYLCASSIPGLHGNTIYFGEGSWLTVV.

V usage is TRBV5-1 and J usage is TRBJ1-5, with D perhaps TRBD1 (6 bases). The V end was cut by 3 bases, the J end by 1 base, with 11 bases between. Per the germline V gene, CDR1 is SGHRS and CDR2 is YFSETQ. The CDR3 is 15 residues long. Written as DNA, the CDR3 is TGCGCCAGCAGCTCCCGGACAGTGAGCAATCAGCCCCAGCATTTT. Translated, it gives CASSSRTVSNQPQHF.

This clonotype was seen a handful of times. The chain recombines TRBV30 with TRBJ2-7; D is undetermined. Germline CDR1 GTSNPN, CDR2 SVGIG (reference sequence). V gave up 1 base and J gave up 0 bases, with 7 bases separating them. This CDR3 contains 13 residues. CDR3 residues: CAWSDGASYEQYF. As DNA, the CDR3 is TGTGCCTGGAGTGACGGAGCCTCCTACGAGCAGTACTTC.

The V call is TRBV5-6, the J call TRBJ2-1; 7 bases align to TRBD2. Germline V gene sequence: CDR1 SGHDT, CDR2 YYEEEE. V was pared by 3 bases and J by 2 bases, with 5 bases of the junction left unmatched. The CDR3 runs 15 residues. The CDR3 sequence is CASSSERGTYNEQFF. CDR3 nucleotide sequence: TGTGCCAGCAGCTCAGAGCGGGGTACCTACAATGAGCAGTTCTTC.

The chain employs TRBV3-1 and TRBJ1-6, with D possibly being TRBD1 (5 bases). Germline V gives CDR1 LGHDT, CDR2 YNNKEL (reference sequence). Trimming cost V 4 bases and J 9 bases, with 13 bases left between them. The CDR3 contains 14 residues. As DNA, the CDR3 is TGTGCCAGCAGCCCGGAGGGTAGGGGTTCACCCCTCCACTTT. Protein: CASSPEGRGSPLHF.

For this clonotype: Mismatch with germline at one junction end may stem from a read error. The chain links TRBV7-9 to TRBJ1-1, with 9 bases that match TRBD1. Looked up from germline, CDR1 is SEHNR and CDR2 is FQNEAQ (reference sequence). The CDR3 consists of 16 residues. CDR3 DNA: TGTGCCAGCAGACTACATCCCGGGACAGGGTTGACTGGAGCTTTCTTT. Amino acids: CASRLHPGTGLTGAFF. Based on the CDR3 plus reference TRBV7-9 and TRBJ1-1, the full variable domain is DTGVSQNPRHKITKRGQNVTFRCDPISEHNRLYWYRQTLGQGPEFLTYFQNEAQLEKSRLLSDRFSAERPKGSFSTLEIQRTEQGDSAMYLCASRLHPGTGLTGAFFGQGTRLTVV.

The chain has TRBV7-2 and TRBJ2-1, with TRBD1 identical over 7 bases. V shed 1 base and J 10 bases; nucleotides not matched to a gene: 10. The CDR3 covers 15 residues. CDR1 is SGHTA and CDR2 is FQGNSA in the germline V gene. The DNA for the CDR3 is TGTGCCAGCAGCTTAGACCTAGGGGGCCTTCGGGAGCAGTTCTTC. Encoded protein: CASSLDLGGLREQFF.

The genes are TRBV10-3 and TRBJ2-3; D may correspond to TRBD1 or TRBD2 (5 bases each). CDR3 length: 16 residues. Germline CDR1 is ENHRY and CDR2 is SYGVKD. Trimming pared 2 bases from V and 0 bases from J, leaving 12 bases between. CDR3 protein: CAISEPDRGSTDTQYF. The CDR3 nucleotides are TGTGCCATCAGTGAGCCTGACAGAGGGAGCACAGATACGCAGTATTTT.